These 13 T cell receptor beta chains were sequenced from one sample in a study of cytomegalovirus exposure and HLA in healthy donors. Clones were read by immunoSEQ multiplex PCR, and TCRdb kept only the in-frame ones, dropping some. The sample has roughly 330,000 clones, about 85% seen once. The sequencing input was PBMCs. The source of these receptors is a woman between 25 and 40 years old in good health and CMV-seropositive.

The chain links TRBV28 to TRBJ2-7; no clear D gene. Germline loops: CDR1 MDHEN, CDR2 SYDVKM. The length of the CDR3 is 12 residues. Trimming left V 6 bases short and J 4 bases short, with 10 bases between. The CDR3 bases are TGTGCCAGCAGGGACCAGGAGTACGAGCAGTACTTC. It yields the protein CASRDQEYEQYF.

The chain carries TRBV5-4 and TRBJ2-7; D remains ambiguous. The V gene lost 1 base and the J gene lost 6 bases, with 8 bases spanning the gap. Germline-derived CDR1 and CDR2 are SGHNT and YYREEE (reference sequence). The CDR3 contains 12 residues. The CDR3 here is CASSLRDAEQYF. Here the CDR3 DNA reads TGTGCCAGCAGCTTGAGGGATGCCGAGCAGTACTTC.

As DNA, the CDR3 is TGCGCCAGCAGCTTATTACAGCGGAGGCCCCAAGAGACCCAGTACTTC. This gives the protein CASSLLQRRPQETQYF. This chain joins TRBV5-1 and TRBJ2-5; TRBD2 is a possible D gene (5 bases). Per the germline V gene, CDR1 is SGHRS and CDR2 is YFSETQ. This CDR3 spans 16 amino acids. V gave up 2 bases and J gave up 1 base, with 15 bases separating them.

The chain is built from TRBV29-1 and TRBJ2-1; unclear D gene. With 4 bases removed from V and 3 bases from J, the gap between germline ends came to 7 bases. The CDR3 runs 12 residues. Germline-derived CDR1 and CDR2 are SQVTM and ANQGSEA. The chain's CDR3 is CSVVASYNEQFF. The CDR3 DNA reads as TGCAGCGTTGTGGCCAGCTACAATGAGCAGTTCTTC.

V usage is TRBV4-3 and J usage is TRBJ2-3; 13 bases map to TRBD2. Germline loops: CDR1 LGHNA, CDR2 YSLEER. The CDR3 sequence is 14 residues long. With V trimmed by 6 bases and J by 8 bases, 5 bases remained unmatched. CDR3 nucleotide sequence: TGCGCCAGCAGTTCCCGACTAGCGGGAGGTACGCAGTATTTT. Residues: CASSSRLAGGTQYF.

Remarks on this clone: The same CDR3 arises from other DNA sequences in this sample as well. The chain employs TRBV9 and TRBJ2-3, with D perhaps being TRBD1 or TRBD2 (5 bases each). The germline CDR1 and CDR2 sequences are SGDLS and YYNGEE. V lost 2 bases, J lost 0 bases, and 7 bases lay in between. The CDR3 spans 14 residues. CDR3 region: CASSVGVSTDTQYF. The CDR3 DNA reads TGTGCCAGCAGCGTGGGGGTTAGCACAGATACGCAGTATTTT.

The chain combines TRBV6-5 with TRBJ2-5; the D gene is possibly TRBD1 (5 bases). Germline V CDR1 and CDR2: MNHEY, SVGAGI. V was pared by 7 bases and J by 5 bases, with 14 bases between. This CDR3 has 13 amino acids. CDR3 region: CASTQGAGETQYF. The CDR3 nucleotides read TGTGCCAGCACTCAAGGGGCCGGGGAGACCCAGTACTTC.

This clone was counted a few times. The chain has TRBV19 and TRBJ2-7; D uncertain. The germline CDR1 and CDR2 sequences are LNHDA and SQIVND (reference sequence). The CDR3 totals 13 residues. Trimming removed 5 bases at V and 5 bases at J, with 13 bases between. CDR3 sequence (DNA): TGTGCCAGTAGTGACTGGCGTAACAACGAGCAGTACTTC. It codes for CASSDWRNNEQYF.

The chain recombines TRBV9 with TRBJ1-4, with TRBD1 matching over 7 bases. The CDR3 extends over 15 amino acids. V dropped 4 bases and J dropped 5; count of bases not matched to a gene: 8. Per germline, CDR1 SGDLS and CDR2 YYNGEE. The CDR3 DNA reads as TGTGCCAGCAGCACCTCCGGGACAGTCAATGAAAAACTGTTTTTT. Translation gives CASSTSGTVNEKLFF.

The chain has TRBV27 and TRBJ2-7; TRBD1 matches 9 bases. Germline CDR1 MNHEY, CDR2 SMNVEV (reference sequence). CDR3 length equals 16 residues. J lost 0 bases, V lost 2 bases, and 5 bases had no gene match. The DNA for the CDR3 is TGTGCCAGCAGTTTACGGGGACAGGGTCGCTCCTACGAGCAGTACTTC. It is translated as CASSLRGQGRSYEQYF.

Turning to this clone: The junction and the germline gene differ at one end; a read error may be behind it. The chain employs TRBV14 and TRBJ1-2; D is unclear. Germline loops: CDR1 SGHDN, CDR2 FVKESK. The CDR3 runs to 13 residues. CDR3 protein: CASSQDPDTELAF. CDR3 sequence (DNA): TGTGCCAGCAGCCAAGACCCAGACACCGAGCTCGCCTTC. Based on the CDR3 plus reference TRBV14 and TRBJ1-2, the full variable domain is EAGVTQFPSHSVIEKGQTVTLRCDPISGHDNLYWYRRVMGKEIKFLLHFVKESKQDESGMPNNRFLAERTGGTYSTLKVQPAELEDSGVYFCASSQDPDTELAFGSGTRLTVV.

This chain joins TRBV12-2 and TRBJ2-4; the table's D call, TRBD2, was not checked against the DNA. TRBV12-2 is a known pseudogene. The CDR3 is made up of 20 amino acids. The CDR3: CASRLDWPAGATIAKNIQYF. The DNA of the CDR3 is TGTGCAAGTCGCTTAGATTGGCCAGCGGGAGCAACGATAGCCAAAAACATTCAGTACTTC.

V usage is TRBV5-1 and J usage is TRBJ2-7; D is ambiguous. Germline CDR1 and CDR2: SGHRS and YFSETQ. The CDR3 runs to 13 residues. Trimming left V 0 bases short and J 5 bases short, with 9 bases between. The CDR3 protein is CASSLAGVNEQYF. CDR3 nucleotide sequence: TGCGCCAGCAGCTTGGCCGGTGTGAACGAGCAGTACTTC.